Sequencing of this T cell receptor (beta chain) was carried out in a study of technical replicates of blood from several donors. From germline, CDR1 is SGDLS and CDR2 YYNGEE. The ends were cut back, 3 bases at V and 1 base at J, with 8 bases in the middle. The CDR3 covers 13 residues. Sequencing was performed with immunoSEQ multiplex PCR; in TCRdb, only in-frame clones are kept and a portion is missing. The table lists 82,000 or so clones, roughly 95% of them singletons. The sample comprised T cells isolated from PBMCs. This chain uses TRBV9 with TRBJ2-7; unclear D gene. This clonotype was obtained from a human donor in good health. CDR3 region: CASSGSHSYEQYF. The CDR3 nucleotides read TGTGCCAGCAGCGGCAGTCATTCCTACGAGCAGTACTTC. The whole variable domain, filled in from reference TRBV9 and TRBJ2-7, reads DSGVTQTPKHLITATGQRVTLRCSPRSGDLSVYWYQQSLDQGLQFLIQYYNGEERAKGNILERFSAQQFPDLHSELNLSSLELGDSALYFCASSGSHSYEQYFGPGTRLTVT.